This TCR beta chain was observed in a study of T cell changes during pregnancy in multiple sclerosis. Only in-frame clones appear in the TCRdb table, and some are missing; sequencing was by immunoSEQ multiplex PCR. The data show under 70,000 clones, 90% to 95% seen once. Germline loops: CDR1 SGHAT, CDR2 FQDESV (reference sequence). The CDR3 covers 14 residues. V was clipped by 5 bases and J by 2 bases, with 11 bases between them. The specimen was peripheral blood, collected in the third trimester of pregnancy. The rearrangement joins TRBV11-1 to TRBJ2-3; D remains ambiguous. The sequence came from a female donor in good health, enrolled as a control in a pregnancy study. The CDR3 reads CASSPAGNTDTQYF. The DNA for the CDR3 is TGTGCCAGCAGCCCCGCAGGCAACACAGATACGCAGTATTTT.